This TCR beta chain was identified during a study of T-cell reconstitution after alpha-beta-depleted transplantation in children. The CDR3 runs 14 residues. Trimming removed 9 bases at V and 5 bases at J, with 16 bases between. The germline V gene has CDR1 SGHNT and CDR2 YENEEA. During its preparation, the TCRbeta library received unique molecular identifiers. TCRdb re-called the PCR reads with MiXCR, one entry per CDR3 protein. The sample contains around 380,000 distinct CDR3 sequences, 11% of which appear only once. This TCR derives from a human donor who donated a stem cell graft to a child with acute myeloid leukemia. The chain couples TRBV11-3 to TRBJ2-2; D might be TRBD1 (6 bases). Source: PBMCs from the stem cell graft donor, taken from the stem cell graft. The CDR3 DNA sequence: TGTGCCAGTCCACAGGGAGTGAAAACCGGGGAGCTGTTTTTT. Translating it yields CASPQGVKTGELFF.